This is a list of T cell receptor beta chains from one sample in a study of spatial heterogeneity in lung cancer. TCRdb analysed the 5' RACE reads with MiXCR anew, one entry per CDR3 protein. The data show about 100,000 distinct CDR3 sequences, around 4.8% seen once. Sequenced here: lung tumor tissue, sampled at surgery. These receptor sequences come from a male donor with early-stage non-small cell lung cancer. CDR3s include the opening cysteine and the closing phenylalanine or tryptophan. A D gene is named only where the DNA matches it firmly. Some rows mark clone size as missing; the rest say once, few, many or name a class of expanded clone.

-,TRBV11-2,-,TRBJ2-7,CASSFQIRTYEQYF,TGTGCCAGCAGCTTTCAGATACGAACCTACGAGCAGTACTTC
-,TRBV10-3,-,TRBJ2-1,CAISPRGSDNEQFF,TGTGCCATCAGCCCTAGGGGGTCTGACAATGAGCAGTTCTTC
TRBD1,TRBV6-1,few,TRBJ1-5,CASSVVWTGNQPQHF,TGTGCCAGCAGTGTAGTTTGGACAGGAAATCAGCCCCAGCATTTT
-,TRBV7-9,many,TRBJ2-5,CASSLRSSEGQETQYF,TGTGCCAGCAGCTTAAGGTCTAGCGAGGGCCAAGAGACCCAGTACTTC
-,TRBV18,many,TRBJ2-2,CASSPSGVTYTGELFF,TGTGCCAGCTCACCGTCTGGGGTAACCTACACCGGGGAGCTGTTTTTT
TRBD1,TRBV12-3/TRBV12-4,many,TRBJ1-6,CASIPGVGGNSPLHF,TGTGCCAGCATCCCTGGAGTAGGGGGCAATTCACCCCTCCACTTT
TRBD2,TRBV15,many,TRBJ2-5,CATSRDTTAGEEETQYF,TGTGCCACCAGCAGAGATACGACGGCGGGAGAGGAGGAGACCCAGTACTTC
-,TRBV5-1,many,TRBJ2-2,CASSSTQVTGELFF,TGCGCCAGCAGCTCGACCCAGGTCACCGGGGAGCTGTTTTTT
-,TRBV20-1,many,TRBJ2-3,CSARFPEDTDTQYF,TGCAGTGCTAGGTTTCCGGAAGACACAGATACGCAGTATTTT
-,TRBV28,many,TRBJ2-7,CASSFPNSYEQYF,TGTGCCAGCAGTTTCCCTAACTCCTACGAGCAGTACTTC
-,TRBV28,many,TRBJ2-7,CASNPGTLHYEQYF,TGTGCCAGCAACCCCGGGACACTTCATTACGAGCAGTACTTC
TRBD1,TRBV11-2,many,TRBJ1-4,CASSPPRQGGSEKLFF,TGTGCCAGCAGCCCACCAAGGCAGGGGGGTAGTGAAAAACTGTTTTTT
-,TRBV20-1,many,TRBJ1-1,CSARKELGRAFF,TGCAGTGCTAGAAAGGAATTGGGTCGGGCTTTCTTT
-,TRBV20-1,-,TRBJ2-3,CSARGQGSATDTQYF,TGCAGTGCTCGGGGCCAGGGCTCAGCAACAGATACGCAGTATTTT
TRBD2,TRBV7-8,many,TRBJ2-3,CASSAYPRTSGTDTQYF,TGTGCCAGCAGCGCTTACCCTAGGACTAGCGGCACAGATACGCAGTATTTT
TRBD2,TRBV7-9,many,TRBJ2-1,CASSLGYASGNEQFF,TGTGCCAGCAGCTTAGGTTATGCTAGCGGCAATGAGCAGTTCTTC
TRBD1,TRBV4-1,many,TRBJ1-1,CASSQEPGQLNTEAFF,TGCGCCAGCAGCCAGGAACCGGGACAGCTGAACACTGAAGCTTTCTTT
TRBD2,TRBV5-1,many,TRBJ2-3,CASSRGLAETTDTQYF,TGCGCCAGCAGCCGAGGACTAGCGGAGACCACAGATACGCAGTATTTT
TRBD2,TRBV28,many,TRBJ2-7,CASTFLAGGEQYF,TGTGCCAGCACCTTTCTAGCGGGAGGCGAGCAGTACTTC
TRBD2,TRBV20-1,many,TRBJ2-1,CSARDPMASGGDNEQFF,TGCAGTGCTAGAGATCCGATGGCTAGCGGGGGAGACAATGAGCAGTTCTTC
TRBD1,TRBV28,many,TRBJ2-7,CASSFSFARGPVFGHEQYF,TGTGCCAGCAGTTTTAGTTTCGCCAGGGGGCCGGTATTCGGGCACGAGCAGTACTTC
-,TRBV7-9,many,TRBJ2-4,CASGGPTILAKNIQYF,TGTGCCAGCGGCGGTCCTACGATTCTAGCCAAAAACATTCAGTACTTC
TRBD2,TRBV4-1,medium-sized,TRBJ2-3,CASSQGLGSSGRGDTQYF,TGCGCCAGCAGCCAAGGCCTCGGTTCGAGCGGGAGAGGAGATACGCAGTATTTT
TRBD1,TRBV10-3,many,TRBJ2-3,CAISGGTDLTDTQYF,TGTGCCATCAGTGGGGGGACAGATTTGACAGATACGCAGTATTTT
TRBD1,TRBV4-1,many,TRBJ2-2,CASSHYNFPRWGQTNTGELFF,TGCGCCAGCAGCCACTATAACTTCCCTCGGTGGGGACAGACGAACACCGGGGAGCTGTTTTTT
-,TRBV29-1,many,TRBJ1-4,CSVERGEKLFF,TGCAGCGTTGAGAGAGGTGAAAAACTGTTTTTT
-,TRBV28,few,TRBJ1-2,CASSTQAGAYGYTF,TGTGCCAGCAGTACGCAGGCGGGGGCCTATGGCTACACCTTC
-,TRBV13,many,TRBJ1-5,CASSLQHSNQPQHF,TGTGCCAGCAGCCTACAGCATAGCAATCAGCCCCAGCATTTT